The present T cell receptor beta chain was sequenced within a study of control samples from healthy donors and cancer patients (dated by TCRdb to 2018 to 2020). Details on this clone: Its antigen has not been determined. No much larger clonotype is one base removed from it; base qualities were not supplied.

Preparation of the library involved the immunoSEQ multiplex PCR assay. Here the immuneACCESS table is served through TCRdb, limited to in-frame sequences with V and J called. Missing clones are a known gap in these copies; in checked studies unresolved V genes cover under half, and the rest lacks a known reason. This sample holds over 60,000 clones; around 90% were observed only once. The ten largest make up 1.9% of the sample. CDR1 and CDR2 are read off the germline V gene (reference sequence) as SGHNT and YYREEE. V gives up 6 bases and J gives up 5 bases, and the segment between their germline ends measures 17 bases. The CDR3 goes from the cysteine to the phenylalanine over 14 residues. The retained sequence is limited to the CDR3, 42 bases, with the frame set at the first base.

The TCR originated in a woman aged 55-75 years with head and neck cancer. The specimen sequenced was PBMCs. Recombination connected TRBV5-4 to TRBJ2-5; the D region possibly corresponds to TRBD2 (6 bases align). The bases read TGTGCCAGCACCATCGGGGGAGGTGGGGAGACCCAGTACTTC. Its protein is CASTIGGGGETQYF.